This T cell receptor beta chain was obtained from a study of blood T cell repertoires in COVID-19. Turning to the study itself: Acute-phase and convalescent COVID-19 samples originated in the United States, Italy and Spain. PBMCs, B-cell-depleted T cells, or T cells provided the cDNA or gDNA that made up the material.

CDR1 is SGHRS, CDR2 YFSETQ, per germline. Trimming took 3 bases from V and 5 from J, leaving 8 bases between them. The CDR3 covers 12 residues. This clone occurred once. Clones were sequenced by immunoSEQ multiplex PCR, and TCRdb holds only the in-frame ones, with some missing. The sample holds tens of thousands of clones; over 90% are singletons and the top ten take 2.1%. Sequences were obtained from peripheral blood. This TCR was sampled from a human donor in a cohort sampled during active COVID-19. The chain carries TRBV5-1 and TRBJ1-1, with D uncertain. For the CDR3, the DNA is TGCGCCAGCAGCTCGGGGAGAACTGAAGCTTTCTTT. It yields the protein CASSSGRTEAFF.